This TCR beta chain stems from a study of cytomegalovirus exposure and HLA in healthy donors. Study-level information: In an earlier analysis, some 110 million unique TCR beta sequences were found from some 200 million T cells. Whole-study results and caveats: Clonal expansion, a later analysis showed, was greater in HLA-associated TCR beta chains than in equally common others.

Per the germline V gene, CDR1 is SEHNR and CDR2 is FQNEAQ (reference sequence). The junction had 3 bases not matched to a gene; V was cut back by 2 bases and J by 3 bases. The CDR3 is 16 residues long. Healthy donors of bone marrow made up the group. The PCR used 60 Vbeta and 13 Jbeta primers. The repertoire was sequenced with immunoSEQ multiplex PCR; TCRdb's copy has only in-frame clones and lacks some. The sample shows 60,000 to 85,000 clones, around 84% of them seen only once. As to this clone: What it recognizes is unknown.

The chain is built from TRBV7-9 and TRBJ2-4; 11 nucleotides line up with TRBD2. Sequenced material: PBMCs. The clonotype originates from a man between 65 and 80 years old in good health and CMV-seropositive. DNA for the CDR3: TGTGCCAGCAGCTTAACTAGCGGGAGTGGCAAAAACATTCAGTACTTC. It is translated as CASSLTSGSGKNIQYF.